Following are 20 T cell receptor beta chains from one sample sequenced in a study of T cells in Graves' hyperthyroidism and ophthalmopathy. TCR beta CDR3 region amplification was performed from RNA transcripts. In the first-round RT-PCR of the TCR CDR3, the HTBI primer set was used. One entry per CDR3 protein results from TCRdb running MiXCR on the multiplex PCR reads. Found here are around 400,000 distinct CDR3 sequences, about 13% of them singletons; the top ten hold 9.2%. The sample consisted of blood. Source of these receptors: a woman aged 18-29 years with Graves' hyperthyroidism.

This clonotype was picked up many times. The chain has TRBV3-1 and TRBJ2-7, with D uncertain. Germline V gene lookup returns CDR1 LGHDT and CDR2 YNNKEL (reference sequence). With 0 bases removed from V and 2 bases from J, the gap between germline ends came to 11 bases. This CDR3 is 15 amino acids long. CDR3: CASSQDPGSPYEQYF. The CDR3 DNA is TGTGCCAGCAGCCAAGATCCCGGATCTCCCTACGAGCAGTACTTC.

V and J are TRBV12-3 or TRBV12-4 and TRBJ1-4; no reliable D call. The CDR3 covers 14 residues. Trimming shortened V by 3 bases and J by 7 bases, and 12 bases separated the two germline ends. The CDR3 is CASSFSGGGEKLFF. In nucleotides, the CDR3 is TGTGCCAGCAGTTTTAGCGGCGGAGGTGAAAAACTGTTTTTT.

The sample holds a few counts of this clonotype. This chain connects TRBV29-1 to TRBJ2-2, with TRBD1 identical over 7 bases. The CDR3 length is 12 residues. Germline values: CDR1 SQVTM, CDR2 ANQGSEA. The CDR3 bases are TGCGGATGGACAGGGAACACCGGGGAGCTGTTTTTT. Amino acids: CGWTGNTGELFF.

This clonotype has at least ten counts. V usage is TRBV7-9 and J usage is TRBJ1-4; maybe TRBD1 (6 bases). The CDR3 contains 14 residues. The germline V gene encodes CDR1 SEHNR and CDR2 FQNEAQ (reference sequence). Trimming left V 0 bases short and J 7 bases short, with 9 bases between. CDR3 sequence (DNA): TGTGCCAGCAGCTTAGCGACGGACAGTGAAAAACTGTTTTTT. This gives the protein CASSLATDSEKLFF.

This clonotype was observed many times. The chain has TRBV27 and TRBJ2-7; no clear D. This CDR3 has 15 amino acids. Germline CDR1 and CDR2: MNHEY and SMNVEV (reference sequence). V gave up 5 bases and J gave up 1 base, with 15 bases separating them. The CDR3 sequence: CASSARPGYSYEQYF. The CDR3 bases are TGTGCCAGCAGTGCCCGTCCGGGCTATTCCTACGAGCAGTACTTC.

This clonotype was recorded at least ten times. V usage is TRBV5-1 and J usage is TRBJ2-6, with a weak D call TRBD2 (5 bases). V was clipped by 4 bases and J by 0 bases, with 17 bases between them. The CDR3 sequence is 18 residues long. Germline V gene data show CDR1 as SGHRS and CDR2 as YFSETQ. DNA of the CDR3: TGCGCCAGCAGCCCTTCGTTTCGAGGGCCCTCTGGGGCCAACGTCCTGACTTTC. This sequence encodes CASSPSFRGPSGANVLTF.

In its sample, this clonotype was seen many times. The chain employs TRBV5-6 and TRBJ1-1; D gene unclear. The V gene lost 2 bases and the J gene lost 2 bases, with 16 bases spanning the gap. Germline-derived CDR1 and CDR2 are SGHDT and YYEEEE. This CDR3 region has 16 residues. The CDR3 sequence: CASSFRPLWGNTEAFF. CDR3 DNA: TGTGCCAGCAGCTTTAGACCCCTTTGGGGAAACACTGAAGCTTTCTTT. Full variable domain (rest looked up from reference TRBV5-6 and TRBJ1-1): DAGVTQSPTHLIKTRGQQVTLRCSPKSGHDTVSWYQQALGQGPQFIFQYYEEEERQRGNFPDRFSGHQFPNYSSELNVNALLLGDSALYLCASSFRPLWGNTEAFFGQGTRLTVV.

Points on this clonotype: A read error is possible here, since a much larger clone lies one base away. The rearrangement joins TRBV27 to TRBJ2-1; TRBD2 matches 8 bases. This CDR3 has 15 amino acids. Germline V lookup: CDR1 MNHEY, CDR2 SMNVEV (reference sequence). The CDR3 here is CASRSGGTSYNEQSF. For the CDR3, the DNA is TGTGCCAGCAGGTCGGGGGGGACATCCTACAATGAGCAGTCCTTC.

V gene TRBV12-3 or TRBV12-4 combines with J gene TRBJ1-1; maybe TRBD1 (6 bases). The germline V and J ends were trimmed by 1 base and 6 bases, with 12 bases remaining between them. CDR3 length: 14 amino acids. CDR3 loop: CASSLGTVLPEAFF. The DNA for the CDR3 is TGTGCCAGCAGTTTAGGGACAGTGTTACCTGAAGCTTTCTTT.

This clonotype was seen at least ten times. The chain has TRBV20-1 and TRBJ1-5; maybe TRBD1 (5 bases). Trimming removed 4 bases at V and 3 bases at J, with 13 bases between. The V gene's germline CDR1 is DFQATT and CDR2 SNEGSKA (reference sequence). The CDR3 covers 14 residues. Written as DNA, the CDR3 is TGCAGTGCTAAGTCCGACAGTTCCAATCAGCCCCAGCATTTT. Residues: CSAKSDSSNQPQHF.

This clonotype was counted at least ten times. The chain has TRBV3-1 and TRBJ2-7; D not certain. Germline CDR1 is LGHDT and CDR2 is YNNKEL (reference sequence). V was pared by 4 bases and J by 4 bases, with 23 bases between. This CDR3 has 17 residues. This chain's CDR3 is CASSLRKITGPGYEQYF. In DNA form, the CDR3 reads TGTGCCAGCAGCCTTCGCAAAATTACGGGTCCGGGTTACGAGCAGTACTTC.

This clonotype has a count of ten or more. V is TRBV15 and J is TRBJ1-5; no reliable D call. This CDR3 is built from 16 residues. V lost 0 bases and J 3 bases, leaving 12 bases between the germline ends. In germline, CDR1 is LNHNV, CDR2 YYDKDF (reference sequence). The CDR3 loop reads CATSRDGVANNQPQHF. CDR3 DNA sequence: TGTGCCACCAGCAGAGATGGGGTAGCAAACAATCAGCCCCAGCATTTT.

This clonotype showed up just a few times. This chain links TRBV10-3 with TRBJ2-2; 7 bases are a match to TRBD1. The CDR3 covers 14 residues. The trim removed 7 bases at V and 3 bases at J, leaving 5 bases unmatched. Per the germline V gene, CDR1 is ENHRY and CDR2 is SYGVKD. DNA of the CDR3: TGTGCCATCACAGGGGGTAGGGACACCGGGGAGCTGTTTTTT. Amino acids: CAITGGRDTGELFF.

This chain joins TRBV19 and TRBJ2-1, with TRBD1 as a possible D gene (6 bases). Germline V gene sequence: CDR1 LNHDA, CDR2 SQIVND (reference sequence). Trimming stripped 4 bases from V and 7 bases from J, with 17 bases between. This CDR3 spans 15 amino acids. The CDR3 region is CASSRMGAFGNEQFF. The CDR3 bases are TGTGCCAGTAGTAGGATGGGGGCCTTTGGGAATGAGCAGTTCTTC.

This clonotype was recorded many times. The chain carries TRBV11-2 and TRBJ2-1; D gene unclear. Germline CDR1 and CDR2: SGHAT and FQNNGV. V was shortened by 5 bases and J by 8 bases, with 16 bases between the two germline ends. CDR3 size: 14 residues. CDR3 protein: CASSHRPVVHEQFF. CDR3 sequence (DNA): TGTGCCAGCAGCCACAGACCGGTAGTCCATGAGCAGTTCTTC. Looking up the rest from reference TRBV11-2 and TRBJ2-1 gives the full variable domain: EAGVAQSPRYKIIEKRQSVAFWCNPISGHATLYWYQQILGQGPKLLIQFQNNGVVDDSQLPKDRFSAERLKGVDSTLKIQPAKLEDSAVYLCASSHRPVVHEQFFGPGTRLTVL.

This clonotype appeared many times. This chain connects TRBV6-1 to TRBJ1-1; D remains ambiguous. There are 15 residues in the CDR3. Trimming pared 7 bases from V and 0 bases from J, leaving 15 bases between. Germline V gives CDR1 MNHNS, CDR2 SASEGT. CDR3 DNA sequence: TGTGCCAGCATCCCTTCAGTGGGGTTGAACACTGAAGCTTTCTTT. As protein: CASIPSVGLNTEAFF.

This clonotype occurred many times. The chain recombines TRBV6-2 or TRBV6-3 with TRBJ2-7, with D possibly being TRBD1 or TRBD2 (5 bases each). The CDR3 totals 15 residues. Per germline, CDR1 MNHEY and CDR2 SVGEGT. The germline V and J ends were trimmed by 6 bases and 0 bases, with 15 bases remaining between them. The CDR3 loop is CASSPAWGSSYEQYF. DNA for the CDR3: TGTGCCAGCAGCCCCGCTTGGGGGAGCTCCTACGAGCAGTACTTC.

This clonotype was found many times. This sequence joins TRBV9 and TRBJ2-3, with 12 bases identical to TRBD2. Germline V CDR1 and CDR2: SGDLS, YYNGEE. This CDR3 has 15 residues. The V and J ends lost 4 bases and 7 bases, in that order; junction bases with no gene match: 7. This CDR3 is CASSRTSGKVNTQYF. In nucleotides, the CDR3 is TGTGCCAGCAGCCGGACTAGCGGGAAAGTGAATACGCAGTATTTT.

This clonotype has ten or more counts. The chain has TRBV2 and TRBJ1-6; 7 positions match TRBD1. J gave up 7 bases and V 3 bases, and 6 bases lay outside the gene matches. The CDR3 length is 15 residues. Germline CDR1 reads SNHLY; CDR2 reads FYNNEI. This chain's CDR3 is CASSDLDRENSPLHF. As DNA, the CDR3 is TGTGCCAGCAGTGATCTAGACAGGGAGAATTCACCCCTCCACTTT.

This clonotype occurred a few times. A much larger clone lies one base from this, so it may be a read error. The V call is TRBV7-3, the J call TRBJ1-1; D uncertain. The CDR3 spans 13 residues. CDR1 is SGHTA and CDR2 is FQGTGA in the germline V gene. The germline V and J ends were trimmed by 0 bases and 3 bases, with 5 bases remaining between them. This chain's CDR3 is CASSLTRDTEAFF. Here the CDR3 DNA reads TGTGCCAGCAGCTTAACGAGGGACACTGAAGCTTTCTTT.